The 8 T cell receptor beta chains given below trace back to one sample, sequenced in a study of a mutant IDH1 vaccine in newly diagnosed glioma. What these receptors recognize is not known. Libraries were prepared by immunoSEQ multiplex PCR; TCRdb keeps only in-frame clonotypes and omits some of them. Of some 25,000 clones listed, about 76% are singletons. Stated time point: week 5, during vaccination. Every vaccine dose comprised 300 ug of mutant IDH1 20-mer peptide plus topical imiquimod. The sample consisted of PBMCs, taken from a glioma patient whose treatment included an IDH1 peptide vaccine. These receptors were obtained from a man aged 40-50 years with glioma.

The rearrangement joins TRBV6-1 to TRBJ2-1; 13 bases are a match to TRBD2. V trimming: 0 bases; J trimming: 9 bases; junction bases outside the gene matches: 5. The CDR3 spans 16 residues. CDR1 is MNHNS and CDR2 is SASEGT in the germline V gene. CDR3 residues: CASSEALRLAGGEQFF. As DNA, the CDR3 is TGTGCCAGCAGTGAAGCGCTACGACTAGCGGGAGGTGAGCAGTTCTTC.

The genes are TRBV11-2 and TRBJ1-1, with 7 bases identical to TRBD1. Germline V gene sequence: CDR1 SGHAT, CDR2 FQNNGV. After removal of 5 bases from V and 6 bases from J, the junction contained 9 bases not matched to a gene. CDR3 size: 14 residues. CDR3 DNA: TGTGCCAGCAGCCCCTCGACAGGGAGGGCTGAAGCTTTCTTT. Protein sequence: CASSPSTGRAEAFF.

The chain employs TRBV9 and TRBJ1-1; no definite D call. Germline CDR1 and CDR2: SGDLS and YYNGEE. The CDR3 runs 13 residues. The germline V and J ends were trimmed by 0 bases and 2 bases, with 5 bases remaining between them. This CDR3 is CASSVALNTEAFF. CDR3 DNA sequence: TGTGCCAGCAGCGTAGCGTTAAACACTGAAGCTTTCTTT. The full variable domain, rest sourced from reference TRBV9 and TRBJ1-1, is DSGVTQTPKHLITATGQRVTLRCSPRSGDLSVYWYQQSLDQGLQFLIQYYNGEERAKGNILERFSAQQFPDLHSELNLSSLELGDSALYFCASSVALNTEAFFGQGTRLTVV.

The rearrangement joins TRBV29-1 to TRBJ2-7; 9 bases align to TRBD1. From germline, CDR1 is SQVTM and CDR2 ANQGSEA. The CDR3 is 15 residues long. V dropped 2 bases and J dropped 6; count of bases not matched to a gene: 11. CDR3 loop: CSVEQQGAPGTEQYV. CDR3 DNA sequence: TGCAGCGTTGAACAACAGGGGGCCCCTGGAACCGAGCAGTACGTC.

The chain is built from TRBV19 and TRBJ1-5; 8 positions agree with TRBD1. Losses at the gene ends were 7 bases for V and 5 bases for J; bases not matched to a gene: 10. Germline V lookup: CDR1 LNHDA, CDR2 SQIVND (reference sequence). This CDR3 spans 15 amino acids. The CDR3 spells CASTTTGQGDQPQHF. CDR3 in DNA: TGTGCCAGTACCACCACTGGACAGGGCGATCAGCCCCAGCATTTT.

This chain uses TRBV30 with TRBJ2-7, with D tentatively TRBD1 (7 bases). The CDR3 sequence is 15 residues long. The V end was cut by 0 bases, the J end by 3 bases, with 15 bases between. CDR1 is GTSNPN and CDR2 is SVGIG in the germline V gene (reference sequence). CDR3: CAWSVGRGDIYEQYV. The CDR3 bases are TGTGCCTGGAGTGTCGGCAGGGGGGACATCTACGAGCAGTACGTC.

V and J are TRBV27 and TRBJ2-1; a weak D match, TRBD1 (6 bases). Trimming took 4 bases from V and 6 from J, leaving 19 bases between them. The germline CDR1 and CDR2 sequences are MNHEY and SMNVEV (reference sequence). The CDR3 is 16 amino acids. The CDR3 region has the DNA TGTGCCAGCAGTTCGCTTATGACAGGCTCTGGCAATGAGCAGTTCTTC. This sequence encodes CASSSLMTGSGNEQFF.

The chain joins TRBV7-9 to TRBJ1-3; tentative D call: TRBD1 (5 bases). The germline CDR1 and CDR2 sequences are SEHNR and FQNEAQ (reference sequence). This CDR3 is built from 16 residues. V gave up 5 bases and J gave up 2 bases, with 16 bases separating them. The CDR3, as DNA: TGTGCCAGCAGCAACGACCAGGGTGACACTGGAAACACCATATATTTT. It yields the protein CASSNDQGDTGNTIYF.